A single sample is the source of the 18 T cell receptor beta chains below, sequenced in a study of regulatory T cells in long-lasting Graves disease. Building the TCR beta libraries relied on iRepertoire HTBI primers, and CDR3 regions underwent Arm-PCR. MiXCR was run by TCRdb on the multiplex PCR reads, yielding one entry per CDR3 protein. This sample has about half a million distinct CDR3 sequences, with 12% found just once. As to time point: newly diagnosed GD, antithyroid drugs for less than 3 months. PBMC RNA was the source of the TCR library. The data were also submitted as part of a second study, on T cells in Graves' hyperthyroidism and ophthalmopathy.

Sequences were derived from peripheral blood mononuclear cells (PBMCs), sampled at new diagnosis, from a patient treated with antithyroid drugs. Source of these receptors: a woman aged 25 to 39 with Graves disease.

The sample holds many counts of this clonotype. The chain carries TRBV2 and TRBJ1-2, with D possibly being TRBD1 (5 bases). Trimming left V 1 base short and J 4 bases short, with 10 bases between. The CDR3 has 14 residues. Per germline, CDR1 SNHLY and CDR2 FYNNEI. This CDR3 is CASSEEAGLYGYTF. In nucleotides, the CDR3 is TGTGCCAGCAGTGAAGAGGCGGGACTCTATGGCTACACCTTC.

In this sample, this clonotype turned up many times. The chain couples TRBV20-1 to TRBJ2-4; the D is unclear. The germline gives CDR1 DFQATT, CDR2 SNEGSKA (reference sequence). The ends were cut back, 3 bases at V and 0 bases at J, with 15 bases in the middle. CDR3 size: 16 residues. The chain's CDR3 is CSASRVGSLAKNIQYF. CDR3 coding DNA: TGCAGTGCTAGCCGGGTCGGCAGTCTAGCCAAAAACATTCAGTACTTC.

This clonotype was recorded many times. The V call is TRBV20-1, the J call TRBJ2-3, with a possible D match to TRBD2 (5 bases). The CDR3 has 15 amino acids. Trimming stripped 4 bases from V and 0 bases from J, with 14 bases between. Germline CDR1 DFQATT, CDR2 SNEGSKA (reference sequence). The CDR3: CSAIVIGRSTDTQYF. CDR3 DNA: TGCAGTGCTATAGTTATTGGGAGAAGCACAGATACGCAGTATTTT.

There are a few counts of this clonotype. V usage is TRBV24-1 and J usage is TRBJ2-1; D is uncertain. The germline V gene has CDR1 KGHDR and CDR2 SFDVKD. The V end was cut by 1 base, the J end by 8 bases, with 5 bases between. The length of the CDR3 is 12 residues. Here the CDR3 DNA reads TGTGCCACCAGTGATTTATACGATGAGCAGTTCTTC. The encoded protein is CATSDLYDEQFF.

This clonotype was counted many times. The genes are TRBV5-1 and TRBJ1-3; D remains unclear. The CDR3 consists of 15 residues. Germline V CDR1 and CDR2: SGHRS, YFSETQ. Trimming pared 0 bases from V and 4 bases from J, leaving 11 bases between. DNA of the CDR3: TGCGCCAGCAGCTTGGACAGAAAGGCCGGAAACACCATATATTTT. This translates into CASSLDRKAGNTIYF.

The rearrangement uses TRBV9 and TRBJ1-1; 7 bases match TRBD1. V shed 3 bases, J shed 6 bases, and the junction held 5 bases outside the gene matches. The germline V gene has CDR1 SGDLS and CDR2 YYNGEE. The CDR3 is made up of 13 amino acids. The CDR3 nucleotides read TGTGCCAGCAGCGAGGGGACAGCCCCTGAAGCTTTCTTT. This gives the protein CASSEGTAPEAFF.

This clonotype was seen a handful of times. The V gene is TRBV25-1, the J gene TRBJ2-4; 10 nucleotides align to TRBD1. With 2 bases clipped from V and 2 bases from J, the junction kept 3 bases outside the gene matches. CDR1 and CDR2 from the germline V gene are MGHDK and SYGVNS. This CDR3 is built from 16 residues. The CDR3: CASSEGTGASKNIQYF. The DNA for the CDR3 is TGTGCCAGCAGTGAAGGGACAGGGGCTTCCAAAAACATTCAGTACTTC.

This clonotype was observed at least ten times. The CDR3 DNA is TGTGCCAGCAGTCGAGGACAGGGAGGCAGCAATCAGCCCCAGCATTTT. Protein sequence: CASSRGQGGSNQPQHF. This sequence joins TRBV2 and TRBJ1-5; TRBD1 agrees at 8 bases. The germline CDR1 and CDR2 sequences are SNHLY and FYNNEI. V gave up 5 bases and J gave up 1 base; unmatched junction bases: 7. The CDR3 spans 16 residues.

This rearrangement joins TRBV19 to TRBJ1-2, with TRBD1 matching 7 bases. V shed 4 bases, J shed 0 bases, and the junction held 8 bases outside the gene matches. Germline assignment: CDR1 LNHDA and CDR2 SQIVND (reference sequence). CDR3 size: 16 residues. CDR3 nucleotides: TGTGCCAGTAGTAAGGGACAGCCGGGGGCTAACTATGGCTACACCTTC. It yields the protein CASSKGQPGANYGYTF.

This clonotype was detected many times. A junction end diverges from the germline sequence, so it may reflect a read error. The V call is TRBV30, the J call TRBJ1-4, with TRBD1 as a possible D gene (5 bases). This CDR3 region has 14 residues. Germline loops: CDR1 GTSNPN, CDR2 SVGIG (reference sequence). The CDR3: CAWTQSRLGPAPHF. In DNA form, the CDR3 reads TGTGCCTGGACGCAGTCGCGGTTGGGGCCCGCCCCACATTTT.

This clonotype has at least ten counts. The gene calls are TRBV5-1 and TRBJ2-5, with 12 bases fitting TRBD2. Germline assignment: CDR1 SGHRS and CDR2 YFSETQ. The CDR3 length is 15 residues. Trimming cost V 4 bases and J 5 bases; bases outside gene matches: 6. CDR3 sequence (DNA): TGCGCCAGCAGCATTCTAGCGGGAGGGATCGAGACCCAGTACTTC. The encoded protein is CASSILAGGIETQYF.

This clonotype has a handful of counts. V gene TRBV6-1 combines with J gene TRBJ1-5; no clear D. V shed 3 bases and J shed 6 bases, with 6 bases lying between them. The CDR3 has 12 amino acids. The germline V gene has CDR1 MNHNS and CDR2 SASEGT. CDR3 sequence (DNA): TGTGCCAGCAGTGATCGTTTTCAGCCCCAGCATTTT. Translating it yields CASSDRFQPQHF.

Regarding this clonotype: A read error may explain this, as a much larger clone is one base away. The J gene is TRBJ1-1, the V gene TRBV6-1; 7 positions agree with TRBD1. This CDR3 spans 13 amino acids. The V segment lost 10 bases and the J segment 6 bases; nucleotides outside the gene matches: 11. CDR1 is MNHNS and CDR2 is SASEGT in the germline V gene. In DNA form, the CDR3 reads TGTGCCATCAGCCTAGGGACAGCACCTGAAGCTTTCTTT. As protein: CAISLGTAPEAFF.

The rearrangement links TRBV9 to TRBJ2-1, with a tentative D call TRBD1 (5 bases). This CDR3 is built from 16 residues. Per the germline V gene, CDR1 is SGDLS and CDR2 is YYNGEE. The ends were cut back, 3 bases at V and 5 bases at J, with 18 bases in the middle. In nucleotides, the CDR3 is TGTGCCAGCAGCGGGGGAACTGACAGCTTTGACAATGAGCAGTTCTTC. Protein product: CASSGGTDSFDNEQFF.

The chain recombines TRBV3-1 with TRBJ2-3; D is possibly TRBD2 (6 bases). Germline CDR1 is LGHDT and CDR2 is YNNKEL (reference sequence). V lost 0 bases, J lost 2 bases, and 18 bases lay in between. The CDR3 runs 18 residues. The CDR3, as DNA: TGTGCCAGCAGCCAAGATCCGGAGGGCGCTAGAATCACAGATACGCAGTATTTT. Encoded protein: CASSQDPEGARITDTQYF.

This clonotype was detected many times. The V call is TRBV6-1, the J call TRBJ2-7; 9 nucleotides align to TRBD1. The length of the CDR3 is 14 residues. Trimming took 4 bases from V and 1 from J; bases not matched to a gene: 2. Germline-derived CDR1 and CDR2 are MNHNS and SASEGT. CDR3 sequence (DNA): TGTGCCAGCAGTGTGACAGGGGGATCCTACGAGCAGTACTTC. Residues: CASSVTGGSYEQYF.

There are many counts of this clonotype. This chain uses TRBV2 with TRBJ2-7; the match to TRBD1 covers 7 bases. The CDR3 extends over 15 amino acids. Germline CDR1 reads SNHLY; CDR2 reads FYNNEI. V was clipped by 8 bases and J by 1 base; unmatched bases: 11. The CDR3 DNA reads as TGTGCCAGCGGTGGATTCGAGGGGGCGTCCTACGAGCAGTACTTC. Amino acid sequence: CASGGFEGASYEQYF.

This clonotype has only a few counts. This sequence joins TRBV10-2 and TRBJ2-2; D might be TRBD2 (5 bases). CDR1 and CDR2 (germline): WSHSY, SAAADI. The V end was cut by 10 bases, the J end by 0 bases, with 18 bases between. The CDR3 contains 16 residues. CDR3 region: CATIYEGESNTGELFF. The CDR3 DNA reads TGCGCCACCATTTATGAGGGAGAATCGAACACCGGGGAGCTGTTTTTT.